These 22 T cell receptor beta chains share one sample of origin, sequenced in a study of blood T cell repertoires in COVID-19. Here immunoSEQ multiplex PCR was the method, and the copy in TCRdb shows in-frame clones only, minus some. The data hold under 300,000 clones, with 80% to 90% observed a single time. Sample: peripheral blood. The receptors here all came from a man aged 40-49 years who had recovered from COVID-19.

The J gene is TRBJ1-4, the V gene TRBV29-1; D is ambiguous. Germline assignment: CDR1 SQVTM and CDR2 ANQGSEA. Trimming took 0 bases from V and 14 from J, leaving 13 bases between them. The CDR3 totals 12 residues. Here the CDR3 reads CSVEETTTGLFF. CDR3 sequence (DNA): TGCAGCGTTGAAGAAACCACCACCGGGCTGTTTTTT. Based on the CDR3 plus reference TRBV29-1 and TRBJ1-4, the full variable domain is SAVISQKPSRDICQRGTSLTIQCQVDSQVTMMFWYRQQPGQSLTLIATANQGSEATYESGFVIDKFPISRPNLTFSTLTVSNMSPEDSSIYLCSVEETTTGLFFGSGTQLSVL.

The V call is TRBV19, the J call TRBJ1-4; 7 nucleotides align to TRBD1. This CDR3 comprises 15 residues. V lost 8 bases to trimming and J lost 4 bases; unmatched junction nucleotides: 10. CDR1 and CDR2 from the germline V gene are LNHDA and SQIVND (reference sequence). DNA for the CDR3: TGTGCCAGTGTCAACTTGGGACAGCTTAATGAAAAACTGTTTTTT. It is translated as CASVNLGQLNEKLFF.

The chain employs TRBV3-1 (or the pseudogene TRBV3-2) and TRBJ2-7, with D possibly being TRBD1 (6 bases). V lost 0 bases to trimming and J lost 2 bases, with 11 bases between them. CDR1 is LGHDT, CDR2 YNNKEL, per germline (reference sequence). The CDR3 has 15 residues. CDR3 coding DNA: TGTGCCAGCAGCCAAGATAGCTCAGGGGCCTACGAGCAGTACTTC. Translating gives CASSQDSSGAYEQYF.

CDR3: CASSLVPTSYEQYF. The CDR3 DNA reads TGCGCCAGCAGCTTGGTTCCTACCTCCTACGAGCAGTACTTC. The rearrangement links TRBV5-1 to TRBJ2-7; D is ambiguous. The V and J ends lost 0 bases and 0 bases respectively, with 7 bases between them. The germline gives CDR1 SGHRS, CDR2 YFSETQ. The CDR3 length is 14 residues.

The CDR3 sequence is CASGPVLGGRTDTQYF. The CDR3 bases are TGTGCTAGTGGCCCGGTCCTAGGGGGCAGGACAGATACGCAGTATTTT. J is TRBJ2-3 and V is TRBV12-5, with TRBD1 matching 7 bases. The CDR3 sequence is 16 residues long. Germline CDR1 and CDR2: LGHNT and FRNRAP. V shed 6 bases and J 3 bases; nucleotides not matched to a gene: 12.

V is TRBV7-9 and J is TRBJ1-1; no clear D. This CDR3 contains 12 residues. V was trimmed by 6 bases and J by 6 bases, leaving 11 bases between them. The germline V gene has CDR1 SEHNR and CDR2 FQNEAQ (reference sequence). The CDR3 DNA is TGTGCCAGCAGTATTCTAGTGCCTGAAGCTTTCTTT. It yields the protein CASSILVPEAFF.

The chain carries TRBV15 and TRBJ2-3; 15 nucleotides align to TRBD2. The CDR3 is 16 residues long. Germline V lookup: CDR1 LNHNV, CDR2 YYDKDF (reference sequence). Trimming at V came to 10 bases and at J to 4 bases, leaving 9 bases not matched to a gene. This chain's CDR3 is CASIGLAGGNADTQYF. The CDR3 DNA reads TGTGCCAGCATAGGACTAGCGGGGGGGAACGCAGATACGCAGTATTTT.

The chain couples TRBV10-3 to TRBJ1-1, with a weak D call TRBD1 (6 bases). Per germline, CDR1 ENHRY and CDR2 SYGVKD. Trimming stripped 3 bases from V and 7 bases from J, with 9 bases between. This CDR3 comprises 12 residues. CDR3 loop: CAISDSDSEAFF. The CDR3 nucleotides are TGTGCCATCAGTGATTCGGACAGTGAAGCTTTCTTT.

The chain employs TRBV19 and TRBJ1-1, with D perhaps matching TRBD1 (5 bases). V was cut by 4 bases and J by 2 bases, with 8 bases left in between. Germline CDR1 is LNHDA and CDR2 is SQIVND (reference sequence). This CDR3 is 13 amino acids long. The CDR3 sequence: CASSTGGNTEAFF. Written as DNA, the CDR3 is TGTGCCAGTAGTACGGGGGGTAACACTGAAGCTTTCTTT.

This rearrangement joins TRBV6-6 to TRBJ1-1; no reliable D call. Germline assignment: CDR1 MNHNY and CDR2 SVGAGI (reference sequence). The V and J ends lost 4 bases and 7 bases respectively, with 10 bases between them. This CDR3 contains 12 residues. CDR3 protein: CASSSIFGEAFF. The DNA of the CDR3 is TGTGCCAGCAGTTCGATTTTCGGTGAAGCTTTCTTT.

Points on this clone: Other nucleotide sequences in the sample specify the same CDR3. Written as DNA, the CDR3 is TGTGCCAGCAGTGCCCCCGGACAGGGGGCGTCTGGCTACACCTTC. It translates to CASSAPGQGASGYTF. This sequence joins TRBV27 and TRBJ1-2; 11 bases match TRBD1. The CDR3 loop spans 15 amino acids. The ends lost 5 bases at V and 7 bases at J; junction bases unmatched: 9. CDR1 is MNHEY and CDR2 is SMNVEV in the germline V gene (reference sequence).

The rearrangement joins TRBV9 to TRBJ2-1, with D unresolved. The V end was cut by 3 bases, the J end by 10 bases, with 11 bases between. The germline CDR1 and CDR2 sequences are SGDLS and YYNGEE. The CDR3 covers 12 residues. CDR3 protein: CASSEFGGEQFF. The CDR3 region has the DNA TGTGCCAGCAGCGAGTTCGGCGGCGAGCAGTTCTTC.

The rearrangement uses TRBV5-5 and TRBJ2-5; 7 bases align to TRBD1. The CDR3 consists of 18 residues. Germline-derived CDR1 and CDR2 are SGHKS and YYEKEE (reference sequence). The ends lost 2 bases at V and 5 bases at J; junction bases unmatched: 18. The CDR3 bases are TGTGCCAGCAGCTTTGCACTTCTTACGACAGGGCTGGGGGAGACCCAGTACTTC. Amino acid sequence: CASSFALLTTGLGETQYF. Looking up the rest from reference TRBV5-5 and TRBJ2-5 gives the full variable domain: DAGVTQSPTHLIKTRGQQVTLRCSPISGHKSVSWYQQVLGQGPQFIFQYYEKEERGRGNFPDRFSARQFPNYSSELNVNALLLGDSALYLCASSFALLTTGLGETQYFGPGTRLLVL.

The chain couples TRBV14 to TRBJ2-2; 9 bases agree with TRBD2. Germline V gene lookup returns CDR1 SGHDN and CDR2 FVKESK. V shed 1 base, J shed 8 bases, and the junction held 5 bases outside the gene matches. The CDR3 length is 15 residues. For the CDR3, the DNA is TGTGCCAGCAGCCAAGTACTAGCGGGTGGAGGGGAGCTGTTTTTT. This sequence encodes CASSQVLAGGGELFF. Full variable domain (rest looked up from reference TRBV14 and TRBJ2-2): EAGVTQFPSHSVIEKGQTVTLRCDPISGHDNLYWYRRVMGKEIKFLLHFVKESKQDESGMPNNRFLAERTGGTYSTLKVQPAELEDSGVYFCASSQVLAGGGELFFGEGSRLTVL.

The chain recombines TRBV6-5 with TRBJ2-2; 8 bases are a match to TRBD2. The junction had 9 bases not matched to a gene; V was cut back by 7 bases and J by 5 bases. This CDR3 has 15 residues. Germline CDR1 and CDR2: MNHEY and SVGAGI. As DNA, the CDR3 is TGTGCCAGCACCAACGGGGGGGTATATACCGGGGAGCTGTTTTTT. It yields the protein CASTNGGVYTGELFF.

This clone was observed a few times. CDR3 bases: TGTGCCAGCAGTCAGAGGGACAGACAAGAGACCCAGTACTTC. It translates to CASSQRDRQETQYF. The genes are TRBV6-5 and TRBJ2-5, with TRBD1 matching over 7 bases. Germline trimming cut 5 bases from V and 2 bases from J; bases unmatched to any gene: 5. CDR3 size: 14 residues. Germline V gene data show CDR1 as MNHEY and CDR2 as SVGAGI.

The chain employs TRBV7-2 and TRBJ1-2; tentatively, D is TRBD1 (5 bases). This CDR3 is built from 12 residues. V shed 2 bases and J shed 6 bases, with 7 bases lying between them. The germline CDR1 and CDR2 sequences are SGHTA and FQGNSA. The CDR3 loop is CASSLIRDGYTF. For the CDR3, the DNA is TGTGCCAGCAGCTTAATCAGGGATGGCTACACCTTC.

This chain joins TRBV3-1 (or the pseudogene TRBV3-2) and TRBJ1-2, with 8 positions matching TRBD1. CDR3 size: 15 residues. J was trimmed by 7 bases and V by 1 base; bases with no gene match: 8. Looked up from germline, CDR1 is LGHDT and CDR2 is YNNKEL (reference sequence). CDR3 amino acids: CASSQARTGFAGYTF. The DNA for the CDR3 is TGTGCCAGCAGCCAAGCCAGGACAGGGTTTGCTGGCTACACCTTC.

This clone was seen just once. The CDR3 DNA follows: TGCGCCAGCAGTTCCCGACTAGCGGGGGCTTCCGGGGAGCTGTTTTTT. It is translated as CASSSRLAGASGELFF. The gene calls are TRBV5-1 and TRBJ2-2; the match to TRBD2 covers 12 bases. After removal of 5 bases from V and 6 bases from J, the junction contained 8 bases not matched to a gene. Germline V lookup: CDR1 SGHRS, CDR2 YFSETQ. The CDR3 runs to 16 residues.

The chain recombines TRBV9 with TRBJ2-3, with 8 bases matching TRBD2. This CDR3 is built from 16 residues. Germline CDR1 is SGDLS and CDR2 is YYNGEE. After removal of 3 bases from V and 5 bases from J, the junction contained 11 bases not matched to a gene. CDR3 DNA: TGTGCCAGCAGCGCAGGGGTGAGCGGGGGTCGAGATACGCAGTATTTT. Protein product: CASSAGVSGGRDTQYF. Full variable domain (missing parts from reference TRBV9 and TRBJ2-3): DSGVTQTPKHLITATGQRVTLRCSPRSGDLSVYWYQQSLDQGLQFLIQYYNGEERAKGNILERFSAQQFPDLHSELNLSSLELGDSALYFCASSAGVSGGRDTQYFGPGTRLTVL.

V is TRBV6-5 and J is TRBJ1-2; D not certain. The length of the CDR3 is 13 residues. Germline V gives CDR1 MNHEY, CDR2 SVGAGI. V was trimmed by 2 bases and J by 6 bases, leaving 10 bases between them. This CDR3 reads CASSYREEHGYTF. CDR3 in DNA: TGTGCCAGCAGTTACAGGGAGGAACATGGCTACACCTTC.

This clone was counted at least ten times. The chain joins TRBV11-2 to TRBJ1-1, with D possibly matching TRBD1 (6 bases). The CDR3 spans 13 residues. Trimming removed 5 bases at V and 7 bases at J, with 14 bases between. Germline V lookup: CDR1 SGHAT, CDR2 FQNNGV. CDR3 nucleotide sequence: TGTGCCAGCAGCCGACCCGGACAGATTGAAGCTTTCTTT. It translates to CASSRPGQIEAFF.